The present T cell receptor beta chain was sequenced within a study of cytomegalovirus exposure and HLA in healthy donors. Whole-study findings and limits: Rarity characterized most TCR sequences, yet some public TCRs appeared in many donors. TCR beta chains numbering 150 to 200 were designated cytomegalovirus-associated. A subsequent analysis found that TCR clusters from the first cohort also tended to co-occur in the 130 or so validation repertoires, with 90% to 95% of cluster scores above 0. The classifier reportedly diagnosed cytomegalovirus status with high specificity and sensitivity.

Data came from immunoSEQ multiplex PCR; TCRdb stores just in-frame clones and leaves some out. In the table there are 150,000 to 200,000 clones, roughly three quarters of which are singletons. A word on this clone: The antigen is not known.

Germline CDR1 LNHDA, CDR2 SQIVND (reference sequence). The CDR3 length is 15 residues. V shed 1 base and J shed 2 bases, with 11 bases lying between them. Sequencing was done on a sample of PBMCs. The sequence was obtained from a woman between 25 and 40 years old in good health and CMV-seronegative. V and J are TRBV19 and TRBJ1-1, with D possibly being TRBD1 (6 bases). This chain's CDR3 is CASSIGTARNTEAFF. The CDR3 coding sequence is TGTGCCAGTAGTATAGGGACAGCTAGAAACACTGAAGCTTTCTTT.